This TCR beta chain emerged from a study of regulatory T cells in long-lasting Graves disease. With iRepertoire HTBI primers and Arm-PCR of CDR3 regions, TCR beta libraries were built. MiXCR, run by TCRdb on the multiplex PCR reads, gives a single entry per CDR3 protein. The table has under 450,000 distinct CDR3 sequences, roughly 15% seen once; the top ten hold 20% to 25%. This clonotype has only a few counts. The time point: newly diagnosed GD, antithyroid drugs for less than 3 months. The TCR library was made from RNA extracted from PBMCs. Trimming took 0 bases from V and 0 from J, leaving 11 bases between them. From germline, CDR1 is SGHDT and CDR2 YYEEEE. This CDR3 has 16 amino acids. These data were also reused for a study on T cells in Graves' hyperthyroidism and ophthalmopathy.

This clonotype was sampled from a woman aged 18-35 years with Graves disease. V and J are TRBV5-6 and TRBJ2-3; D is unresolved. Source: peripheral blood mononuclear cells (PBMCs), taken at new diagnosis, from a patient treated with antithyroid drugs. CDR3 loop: CASSLAGRLSTDTQYF. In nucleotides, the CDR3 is TGTGCCAGCAGCTTGGCAGGACGGCTTAGCACAGATACGCAGTATTTT.